This note documents a single TCR beta chain sequence. This CDR3 region has 16 residues. The treatment is: preoperative locoregional IRX-2 cytokine immunotherapy. TCRdb's copy holds only in-frame clones and misses some; the assay was immunoSEQ multiplex PCR. This sample yields about 5,300 clones, of which around 73% are seen a single time; more than 12% belongs to the top ten. The record originates from a study of preoperative IRX-2 immunotherapy in early breast cancer. The rearrangement links TRBV1 to TRBJ2-3; TRBD2 was called by the table and not checked on the DNA. TRBV1 is classified as a pseudogene. This specimen consisted of tumor tissue, obtained before IRX-2 immunotherapy. The sequence derives from a human donor with breast cancer. The CDR3 loop reads CASSQDPAGAADTQYF. CDR3 coding DNA: TGCGCCAGCAGCCAAGATCCCGCGGGAGCGGCAGATACGCAGTATTTT.